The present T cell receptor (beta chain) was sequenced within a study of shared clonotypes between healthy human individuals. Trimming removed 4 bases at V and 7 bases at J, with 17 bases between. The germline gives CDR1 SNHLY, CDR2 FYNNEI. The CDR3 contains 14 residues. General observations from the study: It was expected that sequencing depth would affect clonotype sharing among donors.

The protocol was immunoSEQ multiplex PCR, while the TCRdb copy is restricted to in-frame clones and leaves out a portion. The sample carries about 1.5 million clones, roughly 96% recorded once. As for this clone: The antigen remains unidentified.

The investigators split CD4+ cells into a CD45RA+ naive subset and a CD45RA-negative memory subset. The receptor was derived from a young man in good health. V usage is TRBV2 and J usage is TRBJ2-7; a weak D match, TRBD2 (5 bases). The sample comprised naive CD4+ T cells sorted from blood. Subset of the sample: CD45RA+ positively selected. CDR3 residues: CASSVSQLSGEQYF. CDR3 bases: TGTGCCAGCAGTGTCTCGCAATTAAGCGGTGAGCAGTACTTC. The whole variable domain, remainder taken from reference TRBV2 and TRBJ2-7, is EPEVTQTPSHQVTQMGQEVILRCVPISNHLYFYWYRQILGQKVEFLVSFYNNEISEKSEIFDDQFSVERPDGSNFTLKIRSTKLEDSAMYFCASSVSQLSGEQYFGPGTRLTVT.